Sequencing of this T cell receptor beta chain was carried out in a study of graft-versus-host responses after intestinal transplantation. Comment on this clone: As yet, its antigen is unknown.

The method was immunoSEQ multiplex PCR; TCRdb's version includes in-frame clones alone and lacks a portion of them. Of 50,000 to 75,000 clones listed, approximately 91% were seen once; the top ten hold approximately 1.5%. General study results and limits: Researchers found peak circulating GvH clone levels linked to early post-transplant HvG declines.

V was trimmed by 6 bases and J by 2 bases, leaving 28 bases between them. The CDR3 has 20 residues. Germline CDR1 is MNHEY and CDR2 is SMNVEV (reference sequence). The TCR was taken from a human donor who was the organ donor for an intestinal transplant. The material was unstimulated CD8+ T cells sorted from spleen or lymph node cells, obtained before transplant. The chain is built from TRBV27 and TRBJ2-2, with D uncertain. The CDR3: CASRLSGGGYANINTGELFF. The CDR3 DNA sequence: TGTGCCAGCAGACTAAGTGGTGGTGGCTACGCAAATATAAACACCGGGGAGCTGTTTTTT.